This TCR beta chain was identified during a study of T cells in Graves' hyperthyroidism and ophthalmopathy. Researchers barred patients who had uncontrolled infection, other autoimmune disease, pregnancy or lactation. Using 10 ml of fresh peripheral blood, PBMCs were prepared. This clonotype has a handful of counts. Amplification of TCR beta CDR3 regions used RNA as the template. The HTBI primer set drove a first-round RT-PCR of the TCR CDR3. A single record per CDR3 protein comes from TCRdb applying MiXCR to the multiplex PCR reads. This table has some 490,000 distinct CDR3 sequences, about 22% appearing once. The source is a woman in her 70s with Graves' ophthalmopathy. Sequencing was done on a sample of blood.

The CDR3, as DNA: TGTGCCAGCAGCCCTAAGCCCCTTCTAGGAAGCTACGAGCAGTACTTC. This codes for CASSPKPLLGSYEQYF. The rearrangement uses TRBV27 and TRBJ2-7; D gene ambiguous. Trimming pared 6 bases from V and 3 bases from J, leaving 21 bases between. Germline CDR1 and CDR2: MNHEY and SMNVEV (reference sequence). The CDR3 covers 16 residues.